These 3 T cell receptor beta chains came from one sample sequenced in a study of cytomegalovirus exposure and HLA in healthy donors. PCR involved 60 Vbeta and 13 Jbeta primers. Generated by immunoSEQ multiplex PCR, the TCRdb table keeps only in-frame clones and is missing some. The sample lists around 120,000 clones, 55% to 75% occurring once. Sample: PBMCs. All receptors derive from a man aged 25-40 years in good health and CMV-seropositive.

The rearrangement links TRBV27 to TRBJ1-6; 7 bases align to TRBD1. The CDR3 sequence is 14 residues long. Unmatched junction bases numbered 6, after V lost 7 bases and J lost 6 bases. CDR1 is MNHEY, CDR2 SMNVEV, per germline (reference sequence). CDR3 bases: TGTGCCAGCAACAACAGGGGTTCTAATTCACCCCTCCACTTT. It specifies CASNNRGSNSPLHF.

The CDR3 nucleotides are TGCGCCAGCAGCTTTCGGTTCGAATCAAACACTGAAGCTTTCTTT. Its translation: CASSFRFESNTEAFF. The genes are TRBV5-1 and TRBJ1-1; D is unresolved. V was clipped by 2 bases and J by 2 bases, with 13 bases between them. The germline gives CDR1 SGHRS, CDR2 YFSETQ. CDR3 length: 15 residues.

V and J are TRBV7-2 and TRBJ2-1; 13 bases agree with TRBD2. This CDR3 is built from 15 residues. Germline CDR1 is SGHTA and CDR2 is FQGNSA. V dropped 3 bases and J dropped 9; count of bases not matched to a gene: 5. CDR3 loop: CASSFTSGGAGEQFF. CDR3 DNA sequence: TGTGCCAGCAGCTTCACTAGCGGGGGGGCGGGTGAGCAGTTCTTC.